This TCR beta chain emerged from a study of early T cells in non-severe SARS-CoV-2 infection. There are 18 residues in the CDR3. Trimming stripped 6 bases from V and 3 bases from J, with 24 bases between. This clonotype was observed at least ten times. TCRdb redid the calling of the 5' RACE reads with MiXCR, one entry per CDR3 protein. The sample lists 50,000 or so distinct CDR3 sequences, 15% occurring once. The source material was whole blood, sampled at baseline. This chain links TRBV12-3 or TRBV12-4 with TRBJ2-1; D might be TRBD1 or TRBD2, each matching 7 bases. The clonotype was recovered from an adult who was a healthcare worker with PCR-confirmed SARS-CoV-2 infection or an uninfected control (not recorded which). CDR3 in DNA: TGTGCCAGCAGGAAGGGGGCTGGGCTAGCGGACAGCTACAATGAGCAGTTCTTC. Amino acid sequence: CASRKGAGLADSYNEQFF.